This T cell receptor beta chain came from a study of vaccination effects on CD4 cells after COVID-19. In the study overall: After vaccination, a few convalescent patients were sampled at early and late time points. Samples were taken post-vaccine, and their median timing was 72 days after the second dose.

The CDR3 loop spans 11 amino acids. The V end lost 0 bases, the J end lost 10 bases, and 7 bases lay between the germline ends. In germline, CDR1 is SGHDT, CDR2 YYEEEE. Overall study results and limits: Among infection- and vaccine-induced clones, marked clonal contraction occurred late after vaccination.

Libraries were prepared by immunoSEQ multiplex PCR; TCRdb keeps only in-frame clonotypes and omits some of them. The sample consists of 15,000 or so clones, less than 85% of them appearing once. Remarks on this clone: Its antigen is not identified.

Antigen-specific CD4+ T cells were expanded (with viral peptide pools) by the ViraFEST assay ahead of sequencing. An approximately 10-day culture period preceded the isolation of CD4+ T cells. Convalescent patients had PCR-confirmed SARS-CoV-2 infection between March and December 2020. Each participant was given two doses of one vaccine (BNT162b2 or mRNA-1273). Half of the medium was exchanged for IL-2 medium on both days 3 and 7. This chain connects TRBV5-6 to TRBJ1-2; D remains ambiguous. Sequencing was performed on CD4+ T cells from PBMCs cultured with SARS-CoV-2 spike peptides, taken after COVID-19 vaccination. The clonotype originates from a human donor who had a prior SARS-CoV-2 infection. Here the CDR3 reads CASSLVSFYTF. The CDR3 nucleotides are TGTGCCAGCAGCTTGGTGTCGTTCTACACCTTC.